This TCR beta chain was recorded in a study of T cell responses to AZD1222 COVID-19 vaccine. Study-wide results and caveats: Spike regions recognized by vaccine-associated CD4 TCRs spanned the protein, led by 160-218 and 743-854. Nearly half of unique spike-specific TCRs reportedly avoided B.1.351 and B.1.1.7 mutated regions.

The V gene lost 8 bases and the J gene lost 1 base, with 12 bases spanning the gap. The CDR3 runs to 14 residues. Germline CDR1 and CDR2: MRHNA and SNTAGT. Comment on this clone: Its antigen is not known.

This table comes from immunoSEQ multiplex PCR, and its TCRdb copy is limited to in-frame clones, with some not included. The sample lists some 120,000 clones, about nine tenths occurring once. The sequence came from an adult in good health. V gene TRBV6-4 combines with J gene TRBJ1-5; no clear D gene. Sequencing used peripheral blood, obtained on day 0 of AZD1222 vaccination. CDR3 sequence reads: CASSDGESNQPQHF. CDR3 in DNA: TGTGCCAGCTCAGATGGGGAAAGCAATCAGCCCCAGCATTTT.